These 17 T cell receptor beta chains share one sample of origin, sequenced in a study of vaccination and CD4 T cells after COVID-19. Sequencing of the DNA from cultured CD4+ T cells was carried out with the Oncomine TCR Beta short-read assay. TCRdb re-derived calls from the PCR reads in MiXCR, one entry per CDR3 protein. This sample has about 5,400 distinct CDR3 sequences, with nearly 35% found just once. No antigens are known for them. Treatment meaning: approximately nine-day PBMC culture with coronavirus spike peptide pools or control peptides (ViraFEST assay). Those CD4+ T cells from the unexposed donor predate the COVID-19 pandemic (2011-2018). Sequenced input: CD4+ T cells from blood, cultured in vitro. Every receptor here comes from a human donor in good health.

V and J are TRBV19 and TRBJ1-2, with a possible D match to TRBD1 (5 bases). The germline V gene encodes CDR1 LNHDA and CDR2 SQIVND (reference sequence). V lost 6 bases to trimming and J lost 7 bases, with 21 bases between them. This CDR3 is 15 amino acids long. The CDR3, as DNA: TGTGCCAGTAGGGACCTCCTCGGGGGTGGAAGTGGCTACACCTTC. Its protein is CASRDLLGGGSGYTF.

The chain links TRBV12-3 or TRBV12-4 to TRBJ2-7, with TRBD1 as a possible D gene (5 bases). This CDR3 has 14 residues. V dropped 2 bases and J dropped 1 base, with 9 bases sitting between them. CDR3 sequence (DNA): TGTGCCAGCAGTTTAAGGCCAGGGTCCTACGAGCAGTACTTC. It codes for CASSLRPGSYEQYF.

V usage is TRBV2 and J usage is TRBJ1-2; D possibly corresponds to TRBD1 (5 bases). Germline V gives CDR1 SNHLY, CDR2 FYNNEI. V gave up 7 bases and J gave up 2 bases, with 20 bases separating them. This CDR3 contains 16 residues. For the CDR3, the DNA is TGTGCCAGCAATCCCACTCCAGGGAGTCAGAACTATGGCTACACCTTC. Translating it yields CASNPTPGSQNYGYTF.

This chain uses TRBV12-3 or TRBV12-4 with TRBJ1-5; D not resolved. This CDR3 is 14 amino acids long. The germline V and J ends were trimmed by 3 bases and 2 bases, with 8 bases remaining between them. CDR3 sequence (DNA): TGTGCCAGCAGTTTTTCGCAGGGCAATCAGCCCCAGCATTTT. It specifies CASSFSQGNQPQHF.

This clonotype was detected a few times. V and J are TRBV7-9 and TRBJ2-7, with 7 bases identical to TRBD1. The CDR3 consists of 12 residues. CDR1 is SEHNR and CDR2 is FQNEAQ in the germline V gene (reference sequence). V lost 6 bases, J lost 5 bases, and 4 bases stayed unmatched. The CDR3 nucleotides read TGTGCCAGCAGGACAGGGTCGAACGAGCAGTACTTC. Translation: CASRTGSNEQYF.

CDR3: CASSVSGLNNQPQHF. In nucleotides, the CDR3 is TGTGCCAGCAGTGTATCCGGACTCAACAATCAGCCCCAGCATTTT. This sequence joins TRBV6-1 and TRBJ1-5; no firm D call. Germline lookup yields CDR1 MNHNS and CDR2 SASEGT. Trimming cost V 4 bases and J 3 bases, with 13 bases left between them. The CDR3 runs 15 residues.

This clonotype showed up just a few times. The chain employs TRBV19 and TRBJ2-5; D assignment may be TRBD1 or TRBD2 (5 bases each). This CDR3 spans 13 amino acids. The germline V gene encodes CDR1 LNHDA and CDR2 SQIVND (reference sequence). The V gene lost 3 bases and the J gene lost 5 bases, with 10 bases spanning the gap. CDR3 loop: CASSIRDAETQYF. CDR3 coding DNA: TGTGCCAGTAGTATCCGGGACGCGGAGACCCAGTACTTC.

By proportion, this clonotype is medium-sized. V is TRBV7-3 and J is TRBJ2-3; 10 nucleotides match TRBD2. Germline trimming cut 5 bases from V and 9 bases from J; bases unmatched to any gene: 5. Germline CDR1 and CDR2: SGHTA and FQGTGA. This CDR3 spans 13 amino acids. CDR3 nucleotide sequence: TGTGCCAGCAGCCCTGTAGCGGGAGGCACGCAGTATTTT. Its translation is CASSPVAGGTQYF. Drawing the rest from reference TRBV7-3 and TRBJ2-3, the complete variable domain is GAGVSQTPSNKVTEKGKYVELRCDPISGHTALYWYRQSLGQGPEFLIYFQGTGAADDSGLPNDRFFAVRPEGSVSTLKIQRTERGDSAVYLCASSPVAGGTQYFGPGTRLTVL.

V usage is TRBV7-8 and J usage is TRBJ1-1, with D unresolved. Trimming cost V 0 bases and J 10 bases, with 9 bases left between them. This CDR3 is built from 12 residues. Germline CDR1 SGHVS, CDR2 FQNEAQ. The chain's CDR3 is CASSLAEGVAFF. CDR3 DNA sequence: TGTGCCAGCAGCTTAGCGGAGGGTGTAGCTTTCTTT. Supplemented by reference TRBV7-8 and TRBJ1-1, the full variable domain reads GAGVSQSPRYKVAKRGQDVALRCDPISGHVSLFWYQQALGQGPEFLTYFQNEAQLDKSGLPSDRFFAERPEGSVSTLKIQRTQQEDSAVYLCASSLAEGVAFFGQGTRLTVV.

This chain links TRBV19 with TRBJ1-2; no clear D gene. The CDR3 consists of 12 residues. The V and J ends lost 11 bases and 3 bases respectively, with 13 bases between them. The germline gives CDR1 LNHDA, CDR2 SQIVND (reference sequence). The CDR3 sequence is CAASAGDYGYTF. The CDR3 nucleotides are TGTGCCGCTTCGGCGGGTGACTATGGCTACACCTTC.

The chain joins TRBV7-9 to TRBJ1-5; D is undetermined. Trimming left V 7 bases short and J 0 bases short, with 19 bases between. The CDR3 has 17 amino acids. The germline V gene has CDR1 SEHNR and CDR2 FQNEAQ (reference sequence). The CDR3 sequence: CASTHSIQPDSNQPQHF. The DNA for the CDR3 is TGTGCCAGCACCCACTCAATTCAGCCAGATAGCAATCAGCCCCAGCATTTT.

In its sample, this clonotype was seen a few times. The chain has TRBV15 and TRBJ1-2; 8 bases match TRBD1. V lost 1 base and J lost 6; bases outside the gene matches: 4. There are 14 residues in the CDR3. The germline gives CDR1 LNHNV, CDR2 YYDKDF (reference sequence). The DNA of the CDR3 is TGTGCCACCAGCAGAGGAGGGACAGGCAATGGCTACACCTTC. It is translated as CATSRGGTGNGYTF.

In its sample, this clonotype was seen a few times. This chain connects TRBV5-4 to TRBJ2-2; D unresolved. The germline V gene has CDR1 SGHNT and CDR2 YYREEE (reference sequence). The CDR3 contains 16 residues. V was shortened by 0 bases and J by 0 bases, with 9 bases between the two germline ends. CDR3 protein: CASSLGTGTNTGELFF. CDR3 nucleotides: TGTGCCAGCAGCTTGGGAACCGGAACGAACACCGGGGAGCTGTTTTTT.

V is TRBV27 and J is TRBJ2-7, with D tentatively TRBD2 (8 bases). CDR3 size: 14 residues. The germline gives CDR1 MNHEY, CDR2 SMNVEV (reference sequence). Trimming stripped 5 bases from V and 5 bases from J, with 16 bases between. CDR3 DNA: TGTGCCAGCAGTCTTCGGGGGGGGACAGACGAGCAGTACTTC. Its protein product is CASSLRGGTDEQYF.

This CDR3 is CASSPLDQPWETQYF. The CDR3 bases are TGTGCCAGCAGCCCACTGGATCAACCTTGGGAGACCCAGTACTTC. The chain links TRBV5-6 to TRBJ2-5; the D is unclear. The CDR3 is made up of 15 amino acids. Germline-derived CDR1 and CDR2 are SGHDT and YYEEEE. The V end lost 4 bases, the J end lost 5 bases, and 18 bases lay between the germline ends.

V usage is TRBV20-1 and J usage is TRBJ1-3; D is perhaps TRBD1 (5 bases). The CDR3 totals 15 residues. Germline CDR1 is DFQATT and CDR2 is SNEGSKA (reference sequence). Trimming removed 3 bases at V and 0 bases at J, with 12 bases between. CDR3 coding DNA: TGCAGTGCTAGTGAGACAGCTAACTCTGGAAACACCATATATTTT. Its translation is CSASETANSGNTIYF.

This chain's CDR3 is CSVGEVEGYTF. The DNA for the CDR3 is TGCAGCGTTGGAGAAGTCGAGGGCTACACCTTC. V is TRBV29-1 and J is TRBJ1-2; D remains unclear. The germline V gene has CDR1 SQVTM and CDR2 ANQGSEA. The ends were cut back, 4 bases at V and 8 bases at J, with 11 bases in the middle. The CDR3 is 11 amino acids.